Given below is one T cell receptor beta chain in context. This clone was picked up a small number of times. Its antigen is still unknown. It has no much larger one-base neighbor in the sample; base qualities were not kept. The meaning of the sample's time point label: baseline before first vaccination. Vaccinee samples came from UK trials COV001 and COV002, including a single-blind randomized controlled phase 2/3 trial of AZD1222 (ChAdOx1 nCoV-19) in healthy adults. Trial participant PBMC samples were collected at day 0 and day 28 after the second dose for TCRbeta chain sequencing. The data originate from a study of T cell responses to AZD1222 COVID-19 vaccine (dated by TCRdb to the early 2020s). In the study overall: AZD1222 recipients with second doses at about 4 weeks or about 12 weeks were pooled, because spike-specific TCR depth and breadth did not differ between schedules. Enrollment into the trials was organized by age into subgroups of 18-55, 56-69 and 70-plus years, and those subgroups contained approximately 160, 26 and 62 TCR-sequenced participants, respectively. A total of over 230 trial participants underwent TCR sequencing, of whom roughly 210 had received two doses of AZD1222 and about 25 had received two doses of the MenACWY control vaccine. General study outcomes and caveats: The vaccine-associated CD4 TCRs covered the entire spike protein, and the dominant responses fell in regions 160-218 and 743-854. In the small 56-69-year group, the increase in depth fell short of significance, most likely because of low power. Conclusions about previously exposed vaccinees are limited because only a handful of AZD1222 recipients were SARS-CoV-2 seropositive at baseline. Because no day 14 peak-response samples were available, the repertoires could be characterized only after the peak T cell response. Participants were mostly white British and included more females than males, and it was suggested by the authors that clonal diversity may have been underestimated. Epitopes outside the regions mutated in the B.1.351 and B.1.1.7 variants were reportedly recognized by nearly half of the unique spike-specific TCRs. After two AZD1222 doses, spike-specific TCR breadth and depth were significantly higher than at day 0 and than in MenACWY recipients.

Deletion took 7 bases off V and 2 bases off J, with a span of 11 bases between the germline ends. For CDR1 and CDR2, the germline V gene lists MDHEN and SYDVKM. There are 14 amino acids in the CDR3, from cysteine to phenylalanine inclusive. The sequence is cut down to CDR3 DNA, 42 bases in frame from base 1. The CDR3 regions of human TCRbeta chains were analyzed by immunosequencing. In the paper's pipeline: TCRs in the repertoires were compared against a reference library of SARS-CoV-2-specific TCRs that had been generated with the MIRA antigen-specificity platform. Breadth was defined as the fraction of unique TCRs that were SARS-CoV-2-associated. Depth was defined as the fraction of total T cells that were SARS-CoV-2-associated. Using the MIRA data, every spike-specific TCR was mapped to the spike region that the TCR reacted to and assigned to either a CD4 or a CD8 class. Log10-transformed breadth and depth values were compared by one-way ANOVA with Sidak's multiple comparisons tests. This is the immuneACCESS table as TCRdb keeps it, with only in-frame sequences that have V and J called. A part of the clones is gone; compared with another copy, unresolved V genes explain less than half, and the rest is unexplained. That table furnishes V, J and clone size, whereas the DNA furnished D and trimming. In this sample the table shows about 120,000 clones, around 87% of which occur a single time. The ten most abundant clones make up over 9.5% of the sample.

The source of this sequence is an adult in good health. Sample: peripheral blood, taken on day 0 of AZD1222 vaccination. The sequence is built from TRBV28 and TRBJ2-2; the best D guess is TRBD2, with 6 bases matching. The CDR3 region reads CASKGLTNTGELFF. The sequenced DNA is TGTGCCAGCAAGGGACTTACAAACACCGGGGAGCTGTTTTTT.